This T cell receptor beta chain was obtained from a study of technical replicates of blood from a few donors. The CDR3 runs to 16 residues. The V and J ends lost 6 bases and 8 bases, in that order; junction bases with no gene match: 15. CDR1 MDHEN and CDR2 SYDVKM come from the germline V gene. Only in-frame clones appear in the TCRdb table, and some are missing; sequencing was by immunoSEQ multiplex PCR. The sample consists of roughly 70,000 clones, around 95% of them appearing once. This clonotype originated in a human donor in good health. The sequencing input was T cells isolated from PBMCs. The gene calls are TRBV28 and TRBJ2-1, with 8 bases aligning to TRBD2. CDR3 sequence (DNA): TGTGCCAGCAGCTCGTTCGGGAGCGGGAGAAGGGATGAGCAGTTCTTC. It translates to CASSSFGSGRRDEQFF.